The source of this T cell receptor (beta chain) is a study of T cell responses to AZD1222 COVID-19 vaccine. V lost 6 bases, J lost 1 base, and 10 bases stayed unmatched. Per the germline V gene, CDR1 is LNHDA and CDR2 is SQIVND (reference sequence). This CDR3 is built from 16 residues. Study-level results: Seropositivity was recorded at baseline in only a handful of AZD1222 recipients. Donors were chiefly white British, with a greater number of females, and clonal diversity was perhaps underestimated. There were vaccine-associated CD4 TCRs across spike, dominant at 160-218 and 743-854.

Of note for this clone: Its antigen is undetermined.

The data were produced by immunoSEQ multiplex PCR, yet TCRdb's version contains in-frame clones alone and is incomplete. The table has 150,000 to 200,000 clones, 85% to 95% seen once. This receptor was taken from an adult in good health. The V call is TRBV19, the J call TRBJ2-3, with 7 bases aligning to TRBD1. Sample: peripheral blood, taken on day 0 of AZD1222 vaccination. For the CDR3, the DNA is TGTGCCAGTAGGGACAGGATATCGTATGGCACAGATACGCAGTATTTT. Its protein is CASRDRISYGTDTQYF.